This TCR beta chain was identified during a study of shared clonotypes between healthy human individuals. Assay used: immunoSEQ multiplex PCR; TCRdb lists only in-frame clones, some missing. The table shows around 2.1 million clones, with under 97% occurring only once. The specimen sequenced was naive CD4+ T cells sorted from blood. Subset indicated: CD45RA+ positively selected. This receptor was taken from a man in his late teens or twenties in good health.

In DNA, the CDR3 is TGTGCCAGCAGCCCGACATTGTTGGGGGCTTACTATGGCTACACCTTC. Encoded protein: CASSPTLLGAYYGYTF. The rearrangement joins TRBV7-8 to TRBJ1-2, with D possibly TRBD1 on 6 matching bases. Germline-derived CDR1 and CDR2 are SGHVS and FQNEAQ. Deletions cut 5 bases from V and 3 bases from J, with 19 bases between. CDR3 length: 16 amino acids.